The sample holds many counts of the clone carrying this TCR beta chain. What it binds is not known. The sample comes from a study of CD8+CD57+ T cells in acquired aplastic anemia. Study information: DNA recovered from sorted CD4+ and CD8+ cells had a mean of approximately 3 ug. Sequencing produced an average of around 10 million reads per healthy donor for CD4+ cells.

Study-wide results and limits: About 29 shared CD8+ CDR3s appeared highly expressed within patients' immunodominant clones.

CDR3 and TCR beta VDJ profiling relied on genomic DNA as the template. TCRdb ran MiXCR on the reads and lists one entry per CDR3 protein. The sample shows 400,000 to 450,000 distinct CDR3 sequences, 65% to 80% of them seen only once. Trimming pared 5 bases from V and 9 bases from J, leaving 18 bases between. The CDR3 totals 14 residues. This clonotype was sampled from a human donor in good health, serving as a control. The chain uses TRBV12-3 or TRBV12-4 and TRBJ2-3, with D perhaps TRBD1 (8 bases). Sequencing was done on a sample of sorted CD4+, CD8+, or CD8+CD57+ T cells (not recorded which) from PBMCs. The CDR3: CASSPSDREGTQYF. The DNA of the CDR3 is TGTGCCAGCAGTCCTTCGGACAGGGAGGGGACGCAGTATTTT.